The sequence of this T cell receptor beta chain was determined in a study of blood T cell repertoires in COVID-19. Study context: Both acute and convalescent COVID-19 samples were obtained from the United States, Italy and Spain. Sample material is recorded as cDNA or gDNA derived from T cells, B-cell-depleted T cells, or PBMCs.

From germline, CDR1 is SEHNR and CDR2 FQNEAQ (reference sequence). This CDR3 contains 16 residues. V lost 1 base, J lost 5 bases, and 14 bases lay in between. Authors' processing steps: By means of reference gene primer amplification, nucleated cell counts were estimated. Method: immunoSEQ multiplex PCR; TCRdb's copy keeps in-frame clones and lacks some. The V and J calls and clone size are taken from that table; D and trimming were inferred from the DNA. Of over 250,000 clones in the sample, 75% to 90% were seen once. This clonotype originated in a woman in her 70s with acute or convalescent COVID-19. The sample comprised peripheral blood. This chain joins TRBV7-9 and TRBJ2-2; tentatively, D is TRBD2 (7 bases). This CDR3 reads CASSLGAGTTTGELFF. CDR3 bases: TGTGCCAGCAGCTTAGGAGCGGGGACAACTACCGGGGAGCTGTTTTTT.